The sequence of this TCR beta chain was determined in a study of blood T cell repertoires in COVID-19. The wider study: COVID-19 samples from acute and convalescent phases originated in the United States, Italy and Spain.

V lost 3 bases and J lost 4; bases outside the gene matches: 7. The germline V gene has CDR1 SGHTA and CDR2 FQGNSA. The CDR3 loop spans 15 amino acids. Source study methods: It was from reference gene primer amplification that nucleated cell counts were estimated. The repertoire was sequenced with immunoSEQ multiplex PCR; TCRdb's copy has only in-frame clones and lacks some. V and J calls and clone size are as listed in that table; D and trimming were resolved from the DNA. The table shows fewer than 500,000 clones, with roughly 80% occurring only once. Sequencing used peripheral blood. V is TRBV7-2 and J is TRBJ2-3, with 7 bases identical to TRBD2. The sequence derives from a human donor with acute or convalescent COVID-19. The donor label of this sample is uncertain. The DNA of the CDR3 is TGTGCCAGCAGCTTCGGCGGGAGTCGCGCAGATACGCAGTATTTT. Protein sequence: CASSFGGSRADTQYF.